One and the same sample provided the 32 T cell receptor beta chains below, sequenced in a study of OX40 agonist ivuxolimab in advanced cancers. Method: immunoSEQ multiplex PCR; TCRdb's copy keeps in-frame clones and lacks some. The repertoire holds about 70,000 clones, with about nine tenths as singletons. The source was CD4+ or CD8+ T cells sorted from blood, collected in a trial of the OX40 agonist ivuxolimab. These receptor sequences come from an adult with an advanced solid tumor such as melanoma, head and neck, liver or kidney cancer.

The chain employs TRBV7-9 and TRBJ2-4; either TRBD1 or TRBD2 may fit D (6 bases each). This CDR3 contains 14 residues. The ends were cut back, 1 base at V and 7 bases at J, with 11 bases in the middle. Germline V CDR1 and CDR2: SEHNR, FQNEAQ (reference sequence). In DNA form, the CDR3 reads TGTGCCAGCAGCTTAGTGGGGGGCGGTAACATTCAGTACTTC. Translation: CASSLVGGGNIQYF.

The CDR3 nucleotides read TGCGCCAGCAGTCAGGGACAGGGAGGGTCCCTCCACTTT. Amino acids: CASSQGQGGSLHF. J is TRBJ1-6 and V is TRBV23-1; 9 bases align to TRBD1. TRBV23-1 is placed among ORFs of uncertain function. This CDR3 comprises 13 residues. After removal of 3 bases from V and 14 bases from J, the junction contained 5 bases not matched to a gene.

The rearrangement joins TRBV18 to TRBJ1-5, with D unclear. The CDR3 spans 13 residues. Germline-derived CDR1 and CDR2 are KGHSH and LQKENI. The V end was cut by 6 bases, the J end by 5 bases, with 11 bases between. CDR3 nucleotides: TGTGCCAGCTCCCAGAACAGAGATCAGCCCCAGCATTTT. Protein sequence: CASSQNRDQPQHF.

This chain uses TRBV28 with TRBJ1-1, with 7 bases that match TRBD1. The germline CDR1 and CDR2 sequences are MDHEN and SYDVKM. The ends lost 4 bases at V and 4 bases at J; junction bases unmatched: 15. The CDR3 loop spans 17 amino acids. The CDR3 nucleotides are TGTGCCAGCAGTTCCCTGGGCCGTCAGGGGGAGAGCACTGAAGCTTTCTTT. The encoded protein is CASSSLGRQGESTEAFF.

The chain employs TRBV4-3 and TRBJ2-3; D is unresolved. CDR1 and CDR2 from the germline V gene are LGHNA and YSLEER. V dropped 0 bases and J dropped 3 bases, with 13 bases sitting between them. The CDR3 covers 16 residues. The CDR3 reads CASSQDFRVFTDTQYF. The CDR3 nucleotides are TGCGCCAGCAGCCAAGATTTTAGGGTATTTACAGATACGCAGTATTTT.

This chain links TRBV6-6 with TRBJ2-1; D remains ambiguous. This CDR3 has 12 residues. Germline lookup yields CDR1 MNHNY and CDR2 SVGAGI (reference sequence). Trimming took 8 bases from V and 6 from J, leaving 11 bases between them. The CDR3 coding sequence is TGTGCCAGCCGGTATCTTTCCAATGAGCAGTTCTTC. It is translated as CASRYLSNEQFF.

This chain connects TRBV10-3 to TRBJ2-7; 10 bases match TRBD1. Germline CDR1 is ENHRY and CDR2 is SYGVKD. CDR3 length: 13 residues. The CDR3 loop reads CAIGTGASYEQYF. Here the CDR3 DNA reads TGTGCGATAGGGACAGGGGCTTCCTACGAGCAGTACTTC.

As regards this clone: At one end, the junction sequence differs from germline, possibly due to a read error. The chain couples TRBV7-7 to TRBJ1-1; unclear D gene. The CDR3 contains 13 residues. Looked up from germline, CDR1 is SSHAT and CDR2 is FNYEAQ (reference sequence). The DNA for the CDR3 is TGTGCTAGCAGCCTGACAATGAACACTGAAGCTTTCTTT. The encoded protein is CASSLTMNTEAFF.

This clone was seen a single time. The rearrangement links TRBV5-1 to TRBJ2-3; 7 bases are a match to TRBD2. CDR1 and CDR2 (germline): SGHRS, YFSETQ. This CDR3 contains 13 residues. Trimming took 4 bases from V and 5 from J; bases not matched to a gene: 4. In nucleotides, the CDR3 is TGCGCCAGCAGCACCGGGGGGTTAGATACGCAGTATTTT. This sequence encodes CASSTGGLDTQYF.

The chain couples TRBV27 to TRBJ1-2; D is perhaps TRBD1 (6 bases). The V and J ends lost 3 bases and 8 bases respectively, with 19 bases between them. The CDR3 runs 15 residues. Germline V CDR1 and CDR2: MNHEY, SMNVEV (reference sequence). CDR3 in DNA: TGTGCCAGCAGTTTGACAGGTGACCTATTTCGAGGCTACACCTTC. Translated: CASSLTGDLFRGYTF.

The sample holds one count of this clone. This sequence joins TRBV7-2 and TRBJ1-3, with D perhaps TRBD1 (6 bases). V was cut by 5 bases and J by 7 bases, with 18 bases left in between. Germline loops: CDR1 SGHTA, CDR2 FQGNSA. The CDR3 runs to 15 residues. The CDR3 here is CASSRGGVTANTIYF. The CDR3 DNA sequence: TGTGCCAGCAGCCGAGGGGGGGTTACAGCCAACACCATATATTTT.

This chain connects TRBV4-1 to TRBJ1-4; perhaps TRBD1 as D (5 bases). The CDR3 runs to 17 residues. CDR1 MGHRA and CDR2 YSYEKL come from the germline V gene. Deletions cut 4 bases from V and 0 bases from J, with 15 bases between. CDR3 sequence (DNA): TGCGCCAGCAGCCCGGGACCACTCCATTCAACTAATGAAAAACTGTTTTTT. Protein product: CASSPGPLHSTNEKLFF.

V gene TRBV29-1 combines with J gene TRBJ2-5; possibly TRBD1 or TRBD2 for D (5 bases each). Germline CDR1 is SQVTM and CDR2 is ANQGSEA. This CDR3 has 12 residues. V shed 2 bases and J shed 5 bases, with 9 bases lying between them. The CDR3 sequence is CSVERDDETQYF. The CDR3 DNA sequence: TGCAGCGTTGAACGGGACGACGAGACCCAGTACTTC.

This clone was found a few times. The chain has TRBV5-1 and TRBJ1-3; the match to TRBD1 covers 11 bases. Germline V gene data show CDR1 as SGHRS and CDR2 as YFSETQ. This CDR3 has 14 amino acids. Trimming cost V 3 bases and J 8 bases; bases outside gene matches: 4. Here the CDR3 DNA reads TGCGCCAGCAGCTGGACAGGGGGCCAAGACACCATATATTTT. Protein product: CASSWTGGQDTIYF.

The chain links TRBV11-3 to TRBJ2-5; TRBD2 agrees at 12 bases. CDR1 is SGHNT, CDR2 YENEEA, per germline. The CDR3 totals 16 residues. The J segment lost 1 base and the V segment lost 1 base, leaving 1 base of the junction unmatched. The CDR3 here is CASSLGLAGVQETQYF. The DNA of the CDR3 is TGTGCCAGCAGCTTAGGACTAGCGGGGGTCCAAGAGACCCAGTACTTC.

The chain has TRBV15 and TRBJ2-5; a weak D match, TRBD2 (7 bases). The germline V gene has CDR1 LNHNV and CDR2 YYDKDF (reference sequence). The CDR3 totals 15 residues. V gave up 0 bases and J gave up 5 bases, with 13 bases separating them. The CDR3 DNA reads TGTGCCACCAGCAGAGAACGCGGGGGCCGGGAGACCCAGTACTTC. Translating gives CATSRERGGRETQYF.

The chain recombines TRBV6-5 with TRBJ1-1, with 7 bases fitting TRBD1. V lost 4 bases, J lost 8 bases, and 7 bases stayed unmatched. This CDR3 comprises 13 residues. Germline-derived CDR1 and CDR2 are MNHEY and SVGAGI. Written as DNA, the CDR3 is TGTGCCAGCAGTTTCAGACAGGGCCGGGAAGCTTTCTTT. This encodes CASSFRQGREAFF.

V and J are TRBV6-6 and TRBJ2-7; D tentatively fits TRBD1 or TRBD2 (5 bases each). V lost 6 bases, J lost 3 bases, and 12 bases lay in between. Germline V gives CDR1 MNHNY, CDR2 SVGAGI (reference sequence). This CDR3 contains 13 residues. The CDR3 DNA is TGTGCCAGCAGCCTGGGGGTCTACTACGAGCAGTACTTC. This translates into CASSLGVYYEQYF.

In regard to this clone: The germline gene is not matched at one end of the junction; a read error may be the cause. CDR3 region: CASTLTREETQYF. The DNA for the CDR3 is TGTGCCAGCACCTTAACTAGGGAAGAGACCCAGTACTTC. The chain recombines TRBV11-2 with TRBJ2-5, with D possibly matching TRBD2 (5 bases). The CDR3 has 13 residues. CDR1 and CDR2 (germline): SGHAT, FQNNGV. Complete variable domain (other parts from reference TRBV11-2 and TRBJ2-5): EAGVAQSPRYKIIEKRQSVAFWCNPISGHATLYWYQQILGQGPKLLIQFQNNGVVDDSQLPKDRFSAERLKGVDSTLKIQPAKLEDSAVYLCASTLTREETQYFGPGTRLLVL.

This clone came up once. The V call is TRBV7-3, the J call TRBJ2-1; D perhaps matches TRBD2 (5 bases). With 1 base removed from V and 5 bases from J, the gap between germline ends came to 6 bases. The CDR3 covers 13 residues. Germline V gives CDR1 SGHTA, CDR2 FQGTGA. The CDR3 sequence is CASSLNSDNEQFF. The CDR3 DNA reads as TGTGCCAGCAGCTTAAATAGCGACAATGAGCAGTTCTTC.

The chain uses TRBV7-2 and TRBJ2-1, with D maybe TRBD2 (6 bases). The V gene lost 4 bases and the J gene lost 10 bases, with 14 bases spanning the gap. CDR1 is SGHTA and CDR2 is FQGNSA in the germline V gene. The CDR3 covers 13 residues. The CDR3 DNA sequence: TGTGCCAGCAGCTCGGAGGGTACCGGGGAGCAGTTCTTC. Encoded protein: CASSSEGTGEQFF. Combining the CDR3 with reference TRBV7-2 and TRBJ2-1 gives the whole variable domain GAGVSQSPSNKVTEKGKDVELRCDPISGHTALYWYRQSLGQGLEFLIYFQGNSAPDKSGLPSDRFSAERTGGSVSTLTIQRTQQEDSAVYLCASSSEGTGEQFFGPGTRLTVL.

Notes on this clone: One end of the junction does not line up with germline, which may come from a read error. The V gene is TRBV4-1, the J gene TRBJ1-6, with 9 bases that match TRBD1. This CDR3 comprises 13 residues. Germline V lookup: CDR1 MGHRA, CDR2 YSYEKL. The CDR3 nucleotides are TGCGCCACCGGACAGGGGCGAAATTCACCCTTCCACTTT. Residues: CATGQGRNSPFHF.

The chain carries TRBV14 and TRBJ1-2; maybe TRBD1 (5 bases). V lost 0 bases and J 3 bases, leaving 20 bases between the germline ends. The CDR3 sequence is 18 residues long. CDR1 is SGHDN, CDR2 FVKESK, per germline. This chain's CDR3 is CASSQDWGSPKGDYGYTF. As DNA, the CDR3 is TGTGCCAGCAGCCAAGATTGGGGCTCGCCTAAGGGAGACTATGGCTACACCTTC.

This chain joins TRBV5-1 and TRBJ2-5; the D is unclear. The CDR3 sequence is 13 residues long. V was shortened by 1 base and J by 5 bases, with 9 bases between the two germline ends. Looked up from germline, CDR1 is SGHRS and CDR2 is YFSETQ. The DNA for the CDR3 is TGCGCCAGCAGCTTGCAACCGGAGGAGACCCAGTACTTC. Protein sequence: CASSLQPEETQYF.

This rearrangement joins TRBV19 to TRBJ1-5; D unresolved. This CDR3 has 13 residues. Germline V gives CDR1 LNHDA, CDR2 SQIVND (reference sequence). Trimming removed 7 bases from V and 6 bases from J, with 13 bases in between. As DNA, the CDR3 is TGTGCCAGTAAGGGTGGAAGTGGTCAGCCCCAGCATTTT. It yields the protein CASKGGSGQPQHF.

The CDR3 loop reads CASTRDRLNTEAFF. The CDR3 nucleotides read TGTGCCAGCACCCGGGACCGTTTGAACACTGAAGCTTTCTTT. J is TRBJ1-1 and V is TRBV2; D is possibly TRBD1 (5 bases). The germline V and J ends were trimmed by 7 bases and 0 bases, with 12 bases remaining between them. Germline values: CDR1 SNHLY, CDR2 FYNNEI. There are 14 residues in the CDR3.

This clone was seen just once. The chain combines TRBV2 with TRBJ1-5; D perhaps matches TRBD1 (5 bases). The germline V gene has CDR1 SNHLY and CDR2 FYNNEI. CDR3 length: 16 residues. The V end lost 4 bases, the J end lost 0 bases, and 13 bases lay between the germline ends. The CDR3 loop reads CASSAEAGDSNQPQHF. The CDR3 DNA is TGTGCCAGCAGTGCGGAGGCGGGGGATAGCAATCAGCCCCAGCATTTT.

J is TRBJ1-5 and V is TRBV4-1; no firm D call. This CDR3 has 14 amino acids. Looked up from germline, CDR1 is MGHRA and CDR2 is YSYEKL. Between the trimmed V and J ends, which lost 0 bases and 1 base, there was a span of 4 bases. The CDR3 protein is CASSQEVSNQPQHF. In DNA form, the CDR3 reads TGCGCCAGCAGCCAAGAGGTCAGCAATCAGCCCCAGCATTTT.

A single count supports this clone. The chain uses TRBV7-3 and TRBJ2-2, with D unresolved. The V gene's germline CDR1 is SGHTA and CDR2 FQGTGA. With 2 bases removed from V and 8 bases from J, the gap between germline ends came to 9 bases. The CDR3 consists of 13 residues. CDR3 protein: CASSLGSAGELFF. CDR3 sequence (DNA): TGTGCCAGCAGCTTAGGGTCAGCGGGGGAGCTGTTTTTT.

The chain carries TRBV4-1 and TRBJ1-6, with D perhaps matching TRBD1 (6 bases). Trimming pared 2 bases from V and 9 bases from J, leaving 14 bases between. The CDR3 runs to 15 residues. The V gene's germline CDR1 is MGHRA and CDR2 YSYEKL. CDR3 in DNA: TGCGCCAGCAGCCAAATTACAGGGTTCGTTTCACCCCTCCACTTT. Its translation: CASSQITGFVSPLHF.

The chain links TRBV7-2 to TRBJ1-6, with TRBD1 identical over 8 bases. Germline V gene data show CDR1 as SGHTA and CDR2 as FQGNSA. V was pared by 6 bases and J by 7 bases, with 11 bases of the junction left unmatched. CDR3 length equals 16 residues. CDR3: CASRTSATGGNSPLHF. The CDR3 region has the DNA TGTGCCAGCAGAACCAGCGCCACAGGGGGGAATTCACCCCTCCACTTT.

This clone was found a few times. The J gene is TRBJ2-5, the V gene TRBV7-3, with 7 nucleotides matching TRBD1. V trimming: 2 bases; J trimming: 4 bases; junction bases outside the gene matches: 7. Germline CDR1 and CDR2: SGHTA and FQGTGA. This CDR3 is built from 15 residues. CDR3 region: CASSLGTGVVETQYF. The CDR3 nucleotides are TGTGCCAGCAGCTTAGGCACAGGGGTAGTAGAGACCCAGTACTTC.